This TCR beta chain came from a study of T cells in Graves' hyperthyroidism and ophthalmopathy. Study-wide findings and caveats: Ophthalmopathy was model-predicted a median 6.5 months pre-onset. Blood also contained most expanded thyroid clonotypes above 0.001.

Concerning this clonotype itself: As yet, its antigen is unknown.

It was uncontrolled infection, other autoimmune disease, pregnancy or lactation that excluded patients. TCR beta CDR3 sequences were amplified from RNA transcripts. First-round RT-PCR with HTBI primers amplified the TCR CDR3 region. TCRdb itself ran the multiplex PCR reads through MiXCR, one entry per CDR3 protein. The sample contains just under 750,000 distinct CDR3 sequences, around 40% of which appear only once. Trimming pared 1 base from V and 2 bases from J, leaving 13 bases between. CDR1 and CDR2 (germline): SGHRS, YFSETQ. CDR3 size: 15 residues. The J gene is TRBJ2-7, the V gene TRBV5-1; D is tentatively TRBD1 or TRBD2 (5 bases each). The sample taken for sequencing was blood. The clonotype comes from a woman between 40 and 55 years old with Graves' hyperthyroidism. CDR3 sequence reads: CASSLKLRDAYEQYF. CDR3 bases: TGCGCCAGCAGCTTGAAGTTACGGGACGCCTACGAGCAGTACTTC.